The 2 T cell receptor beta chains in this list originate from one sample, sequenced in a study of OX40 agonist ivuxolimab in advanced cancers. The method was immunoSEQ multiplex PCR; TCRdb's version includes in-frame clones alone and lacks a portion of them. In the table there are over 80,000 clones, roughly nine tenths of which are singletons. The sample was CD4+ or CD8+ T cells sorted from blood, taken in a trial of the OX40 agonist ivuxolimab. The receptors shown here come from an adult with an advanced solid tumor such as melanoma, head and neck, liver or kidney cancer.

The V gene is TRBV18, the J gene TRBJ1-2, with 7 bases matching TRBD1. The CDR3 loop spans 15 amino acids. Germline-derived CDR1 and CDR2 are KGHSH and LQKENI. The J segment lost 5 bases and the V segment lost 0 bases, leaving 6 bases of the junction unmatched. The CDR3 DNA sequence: TGTGCCAGCTCACCACCGACGGGACAGACTTATGGCTACACCTTC. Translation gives CASSPPTGQTYGYTF.

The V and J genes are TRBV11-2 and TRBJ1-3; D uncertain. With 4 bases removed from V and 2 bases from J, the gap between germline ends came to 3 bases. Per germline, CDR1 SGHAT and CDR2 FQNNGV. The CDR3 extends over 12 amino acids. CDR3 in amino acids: CASSSTGNTIYF. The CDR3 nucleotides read TGTGCCAGCAGCTCCACTGGAAACACCATATATTTT.